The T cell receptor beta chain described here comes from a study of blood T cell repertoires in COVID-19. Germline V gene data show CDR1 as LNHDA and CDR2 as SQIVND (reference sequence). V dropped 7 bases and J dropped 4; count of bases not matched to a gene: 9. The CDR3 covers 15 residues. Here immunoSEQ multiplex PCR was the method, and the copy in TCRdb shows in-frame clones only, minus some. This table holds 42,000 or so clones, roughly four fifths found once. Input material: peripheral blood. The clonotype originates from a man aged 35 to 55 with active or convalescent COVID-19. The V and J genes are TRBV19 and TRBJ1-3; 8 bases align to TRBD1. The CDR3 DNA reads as TGTGCCAGTACCTTGGACAGGGTCTCCGGAAACACCATATATTTT. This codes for CASTLDRVSGNTIYF. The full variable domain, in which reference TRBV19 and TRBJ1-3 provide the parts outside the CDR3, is DGGITQSPKYLFRKEGQNVTLSCEQNLNHDAMYWYRQDPGQGLRLIYYSQIVNDFQKGDIAEGYSVSREKKESFPLTVTSAQKNPTAFYLCASTLDRVSGNTIYFGEGSWLTVV.